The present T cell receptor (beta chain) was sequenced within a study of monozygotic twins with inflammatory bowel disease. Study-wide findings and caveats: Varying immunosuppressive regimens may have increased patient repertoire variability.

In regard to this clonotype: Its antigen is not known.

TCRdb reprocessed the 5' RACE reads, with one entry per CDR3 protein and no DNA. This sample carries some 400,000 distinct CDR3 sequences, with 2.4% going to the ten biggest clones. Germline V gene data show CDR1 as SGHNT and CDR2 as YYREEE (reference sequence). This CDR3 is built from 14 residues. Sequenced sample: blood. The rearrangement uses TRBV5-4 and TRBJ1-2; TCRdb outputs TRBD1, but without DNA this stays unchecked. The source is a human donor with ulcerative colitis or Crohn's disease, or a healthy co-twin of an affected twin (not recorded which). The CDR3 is CASSPPDRVRGYTF.